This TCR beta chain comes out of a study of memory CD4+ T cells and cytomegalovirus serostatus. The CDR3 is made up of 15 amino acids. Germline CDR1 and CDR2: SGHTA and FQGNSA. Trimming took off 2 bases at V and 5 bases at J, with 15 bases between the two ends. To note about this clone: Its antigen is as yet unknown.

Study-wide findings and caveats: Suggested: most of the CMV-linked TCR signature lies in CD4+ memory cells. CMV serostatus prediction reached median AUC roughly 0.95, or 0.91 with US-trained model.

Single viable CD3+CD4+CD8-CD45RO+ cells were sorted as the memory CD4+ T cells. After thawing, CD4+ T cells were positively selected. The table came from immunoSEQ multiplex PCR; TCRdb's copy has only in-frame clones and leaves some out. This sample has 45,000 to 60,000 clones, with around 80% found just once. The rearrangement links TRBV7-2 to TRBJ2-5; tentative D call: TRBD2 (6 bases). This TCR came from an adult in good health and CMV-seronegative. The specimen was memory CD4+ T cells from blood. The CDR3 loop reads CASSLRGSSGETQYF. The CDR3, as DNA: TGTGCCAGCAGCTTAAGGGGATCGAGCGGGGAGACCCAGTACTTC.